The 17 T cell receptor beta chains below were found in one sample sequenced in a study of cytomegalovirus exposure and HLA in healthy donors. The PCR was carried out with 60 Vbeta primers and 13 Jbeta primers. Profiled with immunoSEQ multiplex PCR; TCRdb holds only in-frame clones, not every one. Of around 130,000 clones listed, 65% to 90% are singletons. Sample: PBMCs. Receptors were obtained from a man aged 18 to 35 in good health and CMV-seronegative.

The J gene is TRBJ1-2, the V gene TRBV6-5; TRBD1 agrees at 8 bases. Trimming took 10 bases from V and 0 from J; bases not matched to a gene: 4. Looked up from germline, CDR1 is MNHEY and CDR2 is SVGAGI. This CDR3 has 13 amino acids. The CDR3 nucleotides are TGTGCCATCACCAGGGGGCCTAACTATGGCTACACCTTC. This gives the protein CAITRGPNYGYTF.

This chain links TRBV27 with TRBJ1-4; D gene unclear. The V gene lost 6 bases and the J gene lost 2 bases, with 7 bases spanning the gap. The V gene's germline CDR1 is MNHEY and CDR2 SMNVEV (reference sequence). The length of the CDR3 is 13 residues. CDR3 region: CASRVRTNEKLFF. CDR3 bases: TGTGCCAGCAGGGTTCGGACTAATGAAAAACTGTTTTTT.

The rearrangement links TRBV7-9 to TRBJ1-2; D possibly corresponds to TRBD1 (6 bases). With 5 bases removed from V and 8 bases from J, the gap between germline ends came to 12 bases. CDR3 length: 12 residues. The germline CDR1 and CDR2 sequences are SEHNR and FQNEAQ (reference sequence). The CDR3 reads CASSRDTGGYTF. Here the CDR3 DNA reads TGTGCCAGCAGCCGGGACACGGGAGGCTACACCTTC.

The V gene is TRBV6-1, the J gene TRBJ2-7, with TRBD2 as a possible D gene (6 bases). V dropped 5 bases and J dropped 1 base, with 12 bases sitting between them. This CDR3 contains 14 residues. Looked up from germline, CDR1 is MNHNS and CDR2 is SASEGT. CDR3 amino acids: CASSPGTDSYEQYF. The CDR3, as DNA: TGTGCCAGCAGTCCCGGGACTGATTCCTACGAGCAGTACTTC.

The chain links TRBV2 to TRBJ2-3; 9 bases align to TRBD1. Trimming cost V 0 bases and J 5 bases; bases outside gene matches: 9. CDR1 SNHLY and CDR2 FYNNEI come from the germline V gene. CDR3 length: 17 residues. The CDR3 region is CASSEALNRGLGDTQYF. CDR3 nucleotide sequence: TGTGCCAGCAGTGAAGCACTTAACAGGGGGCTCGGAGATACGCAGTATTTT.

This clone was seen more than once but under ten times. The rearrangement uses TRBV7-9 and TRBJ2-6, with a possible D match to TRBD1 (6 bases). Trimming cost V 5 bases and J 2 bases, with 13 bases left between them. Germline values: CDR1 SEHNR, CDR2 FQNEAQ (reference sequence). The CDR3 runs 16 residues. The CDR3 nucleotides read TGTGCCAGCAGCACCGCTACAGGGCCTGGGGCCAACGTCCTGACTTTC. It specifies CASSTATGPGANVLTF.

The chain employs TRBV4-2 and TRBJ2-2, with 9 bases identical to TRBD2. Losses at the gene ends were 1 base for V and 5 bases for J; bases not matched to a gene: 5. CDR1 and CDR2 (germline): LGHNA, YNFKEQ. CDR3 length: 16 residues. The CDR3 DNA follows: TGTGCCAGCAGCCAAGGCCCGGCGGGGGGGACCGGGGAGCTGTTTTTT. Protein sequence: CASSQGPAGGTGELFF.

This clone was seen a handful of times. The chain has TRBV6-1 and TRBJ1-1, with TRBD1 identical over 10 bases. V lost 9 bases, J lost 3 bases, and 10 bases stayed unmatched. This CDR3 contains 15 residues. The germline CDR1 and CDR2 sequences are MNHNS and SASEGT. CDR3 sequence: CASYRDRGLDTEAFF. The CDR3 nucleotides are TGTGCCAGTTACCGGGACAGGGGTTTAGACACTGAAGCTTTCTTT.

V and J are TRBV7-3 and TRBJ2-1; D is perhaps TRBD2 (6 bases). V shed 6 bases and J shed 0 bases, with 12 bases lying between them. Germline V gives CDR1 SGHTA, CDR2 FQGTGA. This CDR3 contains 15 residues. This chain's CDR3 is CASSSGISSYNEQFF. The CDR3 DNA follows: TGTGCCAGCAGTAGCGGAATTAGCTCCTACAATGAGCAGTTCTTC.

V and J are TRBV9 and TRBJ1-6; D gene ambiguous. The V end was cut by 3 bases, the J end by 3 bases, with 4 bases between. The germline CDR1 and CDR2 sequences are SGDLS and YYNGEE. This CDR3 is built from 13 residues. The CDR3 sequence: CASSAGYNSPLHF. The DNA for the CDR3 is TGTGCCAGCAGCGCAGGCTATAATTCACCCCTCCACTTT.

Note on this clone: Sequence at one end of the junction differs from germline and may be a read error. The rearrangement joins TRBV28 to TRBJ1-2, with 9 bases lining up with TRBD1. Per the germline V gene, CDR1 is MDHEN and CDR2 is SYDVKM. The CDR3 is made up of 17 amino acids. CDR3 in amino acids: CASSLFGGEDRGVPTVF. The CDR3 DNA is TGTGCCAGCAGTTTATTTGGTGGAGAAGACAGGGGGGTTCCGACGGTCTTC.

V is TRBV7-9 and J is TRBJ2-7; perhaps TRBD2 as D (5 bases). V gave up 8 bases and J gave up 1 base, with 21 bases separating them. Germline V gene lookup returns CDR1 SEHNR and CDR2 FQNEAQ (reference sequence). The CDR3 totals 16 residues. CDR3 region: CASAAPQKDFSYEQYF. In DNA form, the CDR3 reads TGTGCCAGCGCTGCCCCCCAAAAGGACTTTTCCTACGAGCAGTACTTC. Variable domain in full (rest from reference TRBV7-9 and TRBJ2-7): DTGVSQNPRHKITKRGQNVTFRCDPISEHNRLYWYRQTLGQGPEFLTYFQNEAQLEKSRLLSDRFSAERPKGSFSTLEIQRTEQGDSAMYLCASAAPQKDFSYEQYFGPGTRLTVT.

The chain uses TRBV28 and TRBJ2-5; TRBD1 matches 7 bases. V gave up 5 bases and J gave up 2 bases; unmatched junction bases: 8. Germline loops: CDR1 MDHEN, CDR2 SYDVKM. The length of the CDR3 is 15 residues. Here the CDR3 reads CASSPGTVIQETQYF. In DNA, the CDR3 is TGTGCCAGCAGTCCTGGGACAGTAATTCAAGAGACCCAGTACTTC.

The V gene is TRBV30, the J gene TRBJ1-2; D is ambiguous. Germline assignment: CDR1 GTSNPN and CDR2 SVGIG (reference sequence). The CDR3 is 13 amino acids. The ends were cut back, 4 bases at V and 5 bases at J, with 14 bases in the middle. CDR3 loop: CAWTESRLYGYTF. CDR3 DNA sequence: TGTGCCTGGACGGAGAGTCGACTTTATGGCTACACCTTC.

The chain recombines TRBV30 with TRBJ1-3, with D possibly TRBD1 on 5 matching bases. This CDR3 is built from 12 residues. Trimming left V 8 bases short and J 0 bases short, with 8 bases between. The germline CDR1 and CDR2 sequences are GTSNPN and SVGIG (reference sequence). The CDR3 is CAITGSGNTIYF. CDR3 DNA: TGTGCCATCACAGGCTCTGGAAACACCATATATTTT.

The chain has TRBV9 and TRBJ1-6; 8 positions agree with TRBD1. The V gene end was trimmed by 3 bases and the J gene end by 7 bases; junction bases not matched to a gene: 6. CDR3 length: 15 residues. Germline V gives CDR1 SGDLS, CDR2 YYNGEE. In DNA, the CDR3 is TGTGCCAGCAGCGGACGACAGGGGATGAATTCACCCCTCCACTTT. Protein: CASSGRQGMNSPLHF. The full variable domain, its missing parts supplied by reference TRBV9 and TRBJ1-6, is DSGVTQTPKHLITATGQRVTLRCSPRSGDLSVYWYQQSLDQGLQFLIQYYNGEERAKGNILERFSAQQFPDLHSELNLSSLELGDSALYFCASSGRQGMNSPLHFGNGTRLTVT.

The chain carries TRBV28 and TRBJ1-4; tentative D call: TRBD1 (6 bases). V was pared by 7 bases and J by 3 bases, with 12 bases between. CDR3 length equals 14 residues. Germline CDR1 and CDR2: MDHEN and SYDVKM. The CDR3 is CASTEGVPNEKLFF. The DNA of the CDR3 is TGTGCCAGCACCGAGGGGGTCCCTAATGAAAAACTGTTTTTT.